This T cell receptor beta chain comes out of a study of monozygotic twins with inflammatory bowel disease. Using the 5' RACE reads, TCRdb records one entry per CDR3 protein without DNA. This sample carries a few hundred thousand distinct CDR3 sequences, with 2% to 2.5% going to the ten biggest clones. Germline lookup yields CDR1 MNHEY and CDR2 SVGAGI. The CDR3 covers 15 residues. Specimen: blood. The TCR originated in a human donor with ulcerative colitis or Crohn's disease, or a healthy co-twin of an affected twin (not recorded which). The chain has TRBV6-5 and TRBJ2-5; TCRdb calls TRBD1, which cannot be checked without DNA. Here the CDR3 reads CASSTGLGGVETQYF.